The 17 T cell receptor beta chains below come from one sample, sequenced in a study of control samples from healthy donors and cancer patients. Libraries were prepared by immunoSEQ multiplex PCR; TCRdb keeps only in-frame clonotypes and omits some of them. The repertoire includes roughly 170,000 clones, approximately 92% of them detected once, and over 1.1% sits in the top ten. The sample comprised blood. The origin of the receptors is a man aged 18 to 29 in good health.

The J gene is TRBJ2-1, the V gene TRBV28; D gene unclear. Germline lookup yields CDR1 MDHEN and CDR2 SYDVKM. Trimming cost V 3 bases and J 6 bases, with 15 bases left between them. The length of the CDR3 is 15 residues. CDR3 in amino acids: CASSFGQITGNEQFF. CDR3 in DNA: TGTGCCAGCAGTTTTGGGCAAATTACGGGCAATGAGCAGTTCTTC.

The V call is TRBV18, the J call TRBJ2-1, with 9 bases aligning to TRBD2. This CDR3 is built from 17 residues. The V and J ends lost 0 bases and 7 bases, in that order; junction bases with no gene match: 10. CDR1 and CDR2 from the germline V gene are KGHSH and LQKENI. The CDR3 sequence is CASSPPKQRGDDNEQFF. CDR3 DNA sequence: TGTGCCAGCTCACCACCGAAACAGCGGGGGGACGATAATGAGCAGTTCTTC.

The chain combines TRBV9 with TRBJ2-6, with D hard to call. V dropped 10 bases and J dropped 4 bases, with 6 bases sitting between them. CDR1 is SGDLS and CDR2 is YYNGEE in the germline V gene. CDR3 length: 11 amino acids. The CDR3 DNA is TGTGCCTCCGAGGGGGCCAACGTCCTGACTTTC. Translated, it gives CASEGANVLTF. The entire variable domain, with the rest obtained from reference TRBV9 and TRBJ2-6, is as follows: DSGVTQTPKHLITATGQRVTLRCSPRSGDLSVYWYQQSLDQGLQFLIQYYNGEERAKGNILERFSAQQFPDLHSELNLSSLELGDSALYFCASEGANVLTFGAGSRLTVL.

The chain employs TRBV5-8 and TRBJ1-1; D might be TRBD1 (6 bases). Trimming took off 4 bases at V and 8 bases at J, with 18 bases between the two ends. CDR1 is SGHTS, CDR2 YDEGEE, per germline. The CDR3 loop spans 14 amino acids. The CDR3 nucleotides read TGTGCCAGCAGCAGAGCCGGGACACTTATCGAAGCTTTCTTT. It encodes CASSRAGTLIEAFF.

The chain recombines TRBV4-1 with TRBJ2-5; 7 bases map to TRBD1. Unmatched junction bases numbered 6, after V lost 1 base and J lost 1 base. There are 16 residues in the CDR3. The germline CDR1 and CDR2 sequences are MGHRA and YSYEKL. The CDR3 loop reads CASSQVRRQGQETQYF. The CDR3 DNA sequence: TGCGCCAGCAGCCAAGTTAGGCGACAGGGCCAAGAGACCCAGTACTTC.

This rearrangement joins TRBV2 to TRBJ2-1; D not certain. The germline V and J ends were trimmed by 2 bases and 1 base, with 9 bases remaining between them. This CDR3 spans 15 amino acids. CDR1 SNHLY and CDR2 FYNNEI come from the germline V gene. In DNA form, the CDR3 reads TGTGCCAGCAGTGAATGGGTTGGGTCCTACAATGAGCAGTTCTTC. This sequence encodes CASSEWVGSYNEQFF.

On this clone: The missing conserved phenylalanine or tryptophan at the end of this CDR3 makes a read error likely. It is unclear where the CDR3 begins or ends on the DNA, so no DNA is shown, and the CDR3 is as TCRdb lists it. This chain joins TRBV2 and TRBJ1-4; TRBD1, the D gene given by the table, was not confirmed from the DNA. The germline CDR1 and CDR2 sequences are SNHLY and FYNNEI. Inclusive of both ends, the CDR3 amounts to 12 amino acids. The CDR3 here is CASSEVGRDKCL.

V and J are TRBV18 and TRBJ2-6; 8 positions agree with TRBD1. Losses at the gene ends were 0 bases for V and 1 base for J; bases not matched to a gene: 11. Germline values: CDR1 KGHSH, CDR2 LQKENI. CDR3 length: 20 residues. CDR3 bases: TGTGCCAGCTCACCACCTCGGCAGGGGGCTTACTTTTCTGGGGCCAACGTCCTGACTTTC. Its protein product is CASSPPRQGAYFSGANVLTF.

The chain carries TRBV27 and TRBJ2-4; D perhaps matches TRBD1 (5 bases). The CDR3 consists of 17 residues. Trimming stripped 4 bases from V and 6 bases from J, with 22 bases between. CDR1 MNHEY and CDR2 SMNVEV come from the germline V gene (reference sequence). CDR3 DNA: TGTGCCAGCAGTTCCCATAAAACAGGATCATTGGGAAACATTCAGTACTTC. The encoded protein is CASSSHKTGSLGNIQYF.

The rearrangement joins TRBV18 to TRBJ2-3; TRBD2 agrees at 8 bases. CDR1 is KGHSH, CDR2 LQKENI, per germline. V lost 3 bases, J lost 0 bases, and 5 bases stayed unmatched. This CDR3 region has 16 residues. The CDR3 region has the DNA TGTGCCAGCTCACCCACGGGAGGGGGAAGCACAGATACGCAGTATTTT. Its protein is CASSPTGGGSTDTQYF.

The rearrangement uses TRBV5-4 and TRBJ2-1; D is ambiguous. The CDR3 extends over 11 amino acids. Trimming cost V 4 bases and J 6 bases, with 5 bases left between them. Germline CDR1 SGHNT, CDR2 YYREEE (reference sequence). Here the CDR3 DNA reads TGTGCCAGCAGCGTTGCCAATGAGCAGTTCTTC. Protein: CASSVANEQFF.

This clone was counted once. The V call is TRBV9, the J call TRBJ1-1, with 7 bases matching TRBD1. The CDR3 covers 16 residues. With 6 bases clipped from V and 5 bases from J, the junction kept 16 bases outside the gene matches. Germline CDR1 and CDR2: SGDLS and YYNGEE. The CDR3 DNA reads as TGTGCCAGCACCTTTTCCCGGGGGGCAGGGGGGACTGAAGCTTTCTTT. This gives the protein CASTFSRGAGGTEAFF.

The V and J genes are TRBV24-1 and TRBJ1-1; possible D gene TRBD1, 6 bases. Deletions cut 2 bases from V and 0 bases from J, with 12 bases between. CDR3 length: 16 residues. The germline V gene has CDR1 KGHDR and CDR2 SFDVKD. Here the CDR3 DNA reads TGTGCCACCAGTGATTCGAGGGCAGGGGTGAACACTGAAGCTTTCTTT. Its translation: CATSDSRAGVNTEAFF.

This sequence joins TRBV2 and TRBJ2-2, with 12 nucleotides matching TRBD1. Germline values: CDR1 SNHLY, CDR2 FYNNEI. Trimming at V came to 6 bases and at J to 4 bases, leaving 12 bases not matched to a gene. The length of the CDR3 is 18 residues. CDR3 in DNA: TGTGCCAGCAGCCTCCCGGGACAGGGGGCTGCAGGCACCGGGGAGCTGTTTTTT. Protein sequence: CASSLPGQGAAGTGELFF.

This clone was seen only once. This chain connects TRBV30 to TRBJ2-5; D may be TRBD1 (5 bases). Germline CDR1 reads GTSNPN; CDR2 reads SVGIG (reference sequence). The CDR3 has 14 amino acids. Trimming removed 0 bases from V and 6 bases from J, with 14 bases in between. CDR3 coding DNA: TGTGCCTGGAGTGTCAAAGCAGGGTCTAAGACCCAGTACTTC. This sequence encodes CAWSVKAGSKTQYF.

Comments on this clone: This specimen includes other DNA sequences encoding the same CDR3. The chain employs TRBV29-1 and TRBJ2-1, with 14 bases aligning to TRBD2. There are 15 residues in the CDR3. CDR1 and CDR2 (germline): SQVTM, ANQGSEA. The V segment lost 6 bases and the J segment 4 bases; nucleotides outside the gene matches: 5. CDR3 sequence reads: CSVPGLAGGYNEQFF. In nucleotides, the CDR3 is TGCAGCGTCCCTGGACTAGCGGGGGGTTACAATGAGCAGTTCTTC.

V gene TRBV10-1 combines with J gene TRBJ1-2; D gene unclear. The V and J ends lost 7 bases and 3 bases respectively, with 6 bases between them. This CDR3 comprises 11 residues. The germline V gene encodes CDR1 WNHNN and CDR2 SYGVQD (reference sequence). The CDR3 nucleotides read TGCGCCAGCATACAAGACTATGGCTACACCTTC. This codes for CASIQDYGYTF.